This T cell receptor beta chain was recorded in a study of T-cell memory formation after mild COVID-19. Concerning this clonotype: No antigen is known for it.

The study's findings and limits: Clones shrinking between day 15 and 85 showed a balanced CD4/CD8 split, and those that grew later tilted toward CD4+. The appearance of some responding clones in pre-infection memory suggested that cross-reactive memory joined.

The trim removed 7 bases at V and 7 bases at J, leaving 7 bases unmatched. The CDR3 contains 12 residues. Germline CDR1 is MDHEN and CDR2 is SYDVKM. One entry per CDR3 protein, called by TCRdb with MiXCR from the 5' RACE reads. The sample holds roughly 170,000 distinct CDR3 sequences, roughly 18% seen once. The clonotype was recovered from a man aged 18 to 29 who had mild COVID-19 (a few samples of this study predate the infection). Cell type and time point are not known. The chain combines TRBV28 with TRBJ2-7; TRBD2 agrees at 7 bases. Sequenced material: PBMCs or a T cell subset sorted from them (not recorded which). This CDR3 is CASNPAGGEQYV. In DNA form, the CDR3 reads TGTGCCAGCAACCCTGCCGGGGGGGAGCAGTACGTC.